Listed below are T cell receptor beta chains from one sample, sequenced in a study of T cells in Graves' hyperthyroidism and ophthalmopathy. TCRdb fed the multiplex PCR reads into MiXCR, producing one record per CDR3 protein. The repertoire includes hundreds of thousands of distinct CDR3 sequences, roughly 14% of them detected once, and 7.5% to 9% sits in the top ten. Sequences were obtained from blood. These receptor sequences come from a young woman with Graves' hyperthyroidism. The CDR3 runs from the conserved cysteine through the conserved F or W. D genes are given only for firm matches. Rows may omit the clone size; those that give it use once, few, many or a size class.

d_call: NA
j_call: TRBJ2-1
clone_size: NA
v_call: TRBV19
cdr3_aa: CASSIGRAGLRYNEQFF
cdr3_nt: TGTGCCAGTAGTATTGGAAGAGCGGGCTTAAGATACAATGAGCAGTTCTTC

d_call: TRBD2
j_call: TRBJ2-5
clone_size: many
v_call: TRBV5-1
cdr3_aa: CASSYGLATLPYQETQYF
cdr3_nt: TGCGCCAGCAGCTACGGACTAGCGACTTTACCGTACCAAGAGACCCAGTACTTC

d_call: TRBD2
j_call: TRBJ2-7
clone_size: many
v_call: TRBV6-1
cdr3_aa: CASRTGLAVHEQYF
cdr3_nt: TGTGCCAGCAGGACGGGACTAGCGGTCCACGAGCAGTACTTC

d_call: NA
j_call: TRBJ1-1
clone_size: NA
v_call: TRBV5-5
cdr3_aa: CARSLDVRGAYTEAFF
cdr3_nt: TGTGCCCGCAGCTTGGATGTAAGAGGGGCGTACACCGAAGCTTTCTTT

d_call: NA
j_call: TRBJ2-3
clone_size: NA
v_call: TRBV7-9
cdr3_aa: CASNGGADTQYF
cdr3_nt: TGTGCCAGCAATGGGGGAGCAGATACGCAGTATTTT

d_call: NA
j_call: TRBJ2-5
clone_size: many
v_call: TRBV11-2
cdr3_aa: CASSLDRETQYF
cdr3_nt: TGTGCCAGCAGCTTAGATAGGGAGACCCAGTACTTC

d_call: NA
j_call: TRBJ1-4
clone_size: many
v_call: TRBV30
cdr3_aa: CAWSATGFKLFF
cdr3_nt: TGTGCCTGGAGTGCAACAGGGTTTAAACTGTTTTTT

d_call: NA
j_call: TRBJ2-7
clone_size: few
v_call: TRBV2
cdr3_aa: CASSGGAGAYEQYF
cdr3_nt: TGTGCCAGCAGTGGTGGGGCGGGGGCTTACGAGCAGTACTTC

d_call: TRBD2
j_call: TRBJ2-7
clone_size: many
v_call: TRBV11-3
cdr3_aa: CASSLARTSGSSYEQYF
cdr3_nt: TGTGCCAGCAGCTTAGCCCGGACTAGCGGGAGTTCCTACGAGCAGTACTTC

d_call: NA
j_call: TRBJ1-2
clone_size: many
v_call: TRBV20-1
cdr3_aa: CSAQSREHRGYTF
cdr3_nt: TGCAGTGCCCAATCCAGGGAGCACCGGGGCTACACCTTC

d_call: TRBD2
j_call: TRBJ2-3
clone_size: few
v_call: TRBV7-9
cdr3_aa: CASSVLAEHADTQYF
cdr3_nt: TGTGCCAGCAGCGTGCTAGCGGAGCACGCAGATACGCAGTATTTT

d_call: NA
j_call: TRBJ1-5
clone_size: few
v_call: TRBV29-1
cdr3_aa: CSVGPGPDQPQHF
cdr3_nt: TGCAGCGTCGGACCGGGACCGGATCAGCCCCAGCATTTT

d_call: NA
j_call: TRBJ2-7
clone_size: many
v_call: TRBV3-1
cdr3_aa: CASSHGLPSLYEQYF
cdr3_nt: TGTGCCAGCAGCCACGGACTCCCCTCCTTATACGAGCAGTACTTC

d_call: NA
j_call: TRBJ1-2
clone_size: many
v_call: TRBV6-1
cdr3_aa: CASSLYGYTF
cdr3_nt: TGTGCCAGCAGTTTATATGGCTACACCTTC

d_call: NA
j_call: TRBJ2-7
clone_size: many
v_call: TRBV4-1
cdr3_aa: CASSQVWGCEQYF
cdr3_nt: TGCGCCAGCAGCCAAGTATGGGGTTGCGAGCAGTACTTC

d_call: TRBD1
j_call: TRBJ1-6
clone_size: few
v_call: TRBV27
cdr3_aa: CASNWAGGYNSPLHF
cdr3_nt: TGTGCCAGCAATTGGGCAGGGGGCTACAATTCACCCCTCCACTTT

d_call: NA
j_call: TRBJ2-7
clone_size: many
v_call: TRBV11-3
cdr3_aa: CASSPTGSVYSYEQYF
cdr3_nt: TGTGCCAGCAGCCCAACAGGGTCGGTTTACTCCTACGAGCAGTACTTC

d_call: NA
j_call: TRBJ2-7
clone_size: many
v_call: TRBV28
cdr3_aa: CASSLRISSYEQYF
cdr3_nt: TGTGCCAGCAGTTTAAGGATTAGCTCCTACGAGCAGTACTTC

d_call: NA
j_call: TRBJ1-1
clone_size: many
v_call: TRBV15
cdr3_aa: CATSRGPADGAFF
cdr3_nt: TGTGCCACCAGCAGAGGGCCGGCCGATGGAGCTTTCTTT

d_call: TRBD2
j_call: TRBJ2-5
clone_size: many
v_call: TRBV7-8
cdr3_aa: CASSFSGGPAETQYF
cdr3_nt: TGTGCCAGCAGCTTTAGCGGGGGGCCGGCAGAGACCCAGTACTTC

d_call: TRBD2
j_call: TRBJ2-1
clone_size: many
v_call: TRBV29-1
cdr3_aa: CSVPGRGGRGNEQFF
cdr3_nt: TGCAGCGTTCCTGGAAGAGGCGGGAGAGGTAATGAGCAGTTCTTC

d_call: NA
j_call: TRBJ2-1
clone_size: many
v_call: TRBV29-1
cdr3_aa: CSVAPGRETLKQFF
cdr3_nt: TGCAGCGTGGCTCCGGGAAGGGAGACTCTTAAGCAGTTCTTC

d_call: NA
j_call: TRBJ2-3
clone_size: NA
v_call: TRBV29-1
cdr3_aa: CSVWLDHFTGTQYF
cdr3_nt: TGCAGCGTTTGGTTGGACCACTTCACAGGTACGCAGTATTTT

d_call: NA
j_call: TRBJ2-1
clone_size: many
v_call: TRBV20-1
cdr3_aa: CSADYPAADEQFF
cdr3_nt: TGCAGTGCTGATTACCCCGCGGCCGATGAGCAGTTCTTC

d_call: NA
j_call: TRBJ2-3
clone_size: many
v_call: TRBV18
cdr3_aa: CASSPIVRDGAADTQYF
cdr3_nt: TGTGCCAGCTCACCGATTGTCCGGGACGGGGCGGCAGATACGCAGTATTTT

d_call: TRBD1
j_call: TRBJ1-6
clone_size: NA
v_call: TRBV9
cdr3_aa: CASSAGTAEDNSPLHF
cdr3_nt: TGTGCCAGCAGCGCCGGGACAGCGGAGGATAATTCACCCCTCCACTTT

d_call: NA
j_call: TRBJ2-1
clone_size: many
v_call: TRBV7-3
cdr3_aa: CASSLGVAQYNEQFF
cdr3_nt: TGTGCCAGCAGCTTAGGCGTAGCTCAATACAATGAGCAGTTCTTC

d_call: NA
j_call: TRBJ1-2
clone_size: many
v_call: TRBV7-9
cdr3_aa: CASSDSFYGYTF
cdr3_nt: TGTGCCAGCAGCGACAGCTTCTATGGCTACACCTTC

d_call: NA
j_call: TRBJ2-7
clone_size: NA
v_call: TRBV5-8
cdr3_aa: CASSLAGGHYYYEQYF
cdr3_nt: TGTGCCAGCAGCTTGGCCGGAGGGCACTACTACTACGAGCAGTACTTC

d_call: NA
j_call: TRBJ2-2
clone_size: NA
v_call: TRBV15
cdr3_aa: CATSRDVEGAHTGELFF
cdr3_nt: TGTGCCACCAGCAGAGATGTGGAGGGGGCGCACACCGGGGAGCTGTTTTTT

d_call: TRBD1
j_call: TRBJ2-7
clone_size: many
v_call: TRBV5-1
cdr3_aa: CASSFRDSRSEQYF
cdr3_nt: TGCGCCAGCAGCTTCCGGGACAGTAGATCCGAGCAGTACTTC

d_call: TRBD2
j_call: TRBJ2-3
clone_size: many
v_call: TRBV7-6
cdr3_aa: CASSRGGLAGGTDTQYF
cdr3_nt: TGTGCCAGCAGCCGAGGCGGACTAGCGGGGGGCACAGATACGCAGTATTTT

d_call: NA
j_call: TRBJ2-1
clone_size: many
v_call: TRBV7-7
cdr3_aa: CASSPQFDNEQFF
cdr3_nt: TGTGCTAGCAGCCCCCAGTTCGACAATGAGCAGTTCTTC

d_call: TRBD1
j_call: TRBJ1-1
clone_size: many
v_call: TRBV7-3
cdr3_aa: CASSRGRNTEAFF
cdr3_nt: TGTGCCAGCAGCAGGGGGCGGAACACTGAAGCTTTCTTT

d_call: NA
j_call: TRBJ1-2
clone_size: many
v_call: TRBV12-3/TRBV12-4
cdr3_aa: CASSSNAGGGGYTF
cdr3_nt: TGTGCCAGCAGTTCGAATGCGGGGGGTGGAGGCTACACCTTC

d_call: NA
j_call: TRBJ2-7
clone_size: many
v_call: TRBV6-1
cdr3_aa: CASRLGTFYEQYF
cdr3_nt: TGTGCCAGCCGCCTTGGGACATTCTACGAGCAGTACTTC

d_call: NA
j_call: TRBJ2-7
clone_size: NA
v_call: TRBV7-9
cdr3_aa: CASTDKSGTGDYEQYF
cdr3_nt: TGTGCCAGCACTGACAAGTCCGGGACCGGGGACTACGAGCAGTACTTC

d_call: TRBD2
j_call: TRBJ2-1
clone_size: NA
v_call: TRBV20-1
cdr3_aa: CSAGPSGRAGEEQFF
cdr3_nt: TGCAGTGCTGGCCCTAGCGGGAGGGCCGGGGAGGAGCAGTTCTTC

d_call: NA
j_call: TRBJ2-3
clone_size: NA
v_call: TRBV19
cdr3_aa: CASSRSEIVEDTQYF
cdr3_nt: TGTGCCAGTAGTCGCTCTGAGATAGTGGAAGATACGCAGTATTTT